This T cell receptor beta chain was found in a study of kidney transplant recipient with SARS-CoV-2 infection. TCRdb analysed the reads with MiXCR anew, one entry per CDR3 protein. The sample consists of approximately 250,000 distinct CDR3 sequences, 29% of them appearing once. The ends lost 6 bases at V and 7 bases at J; junction bases unmatched: 12. The CDR3 has 15 residues. Germline CDR1 reads LNHDA; CDR2 reads SQIVND (reference sequence). The table lists this clonotype with many counts. The starting material was a blood sample, obtained at baseline and around day 110 from a kidney transplant recipient. The genes are TRBV19 and TRBJ1-5; TRBD1 aligns across 7 bases. This clonotype was obtained from a male patient between 25 and 40 years old who had COVID-19 and was a kidney transplant recipient. The graft donor may have contributed some T cells. The CDR3 DNA is TGTGCCAGTAGCTTCGACGGACAGGCCTACCAGCCCCAGCATTTT. This codes for CASSFDGQAYQPQHF.